This TCR beta chain was captured by sequencing in a study of blood T cell repertoires in COVID-19. About the research overall: Whether acute or convalescent, the COVID-19 samples came from the United States, Italy and Spain. Sources were T cells, B-cell-depleted T cells, or PBMCs; the material itself was cDNA or gDNA.

The authors' processing: Counts of nucleated cells, estimated from reference gene primer amplification, were obtained. Sequencing was performed with immunoSEQ multiplex PCR; in TCRdb, only in-frame clones are kept and a portion is missing. V and J calls and clone size are copied from that table; D and trimming were computed from the DNA. The sample holds tens of thousands of clones, 65% to 90% seen once. The receptor was isolated from a man aged 40-55 years with acute or convalescent COVID-19. The sequenced material came from peripheral blood.

Here the CDR3 reads CSVGGSNRLNEKLFF. The CDR3 DNA follows: TGCAGCGTTGGGGGTTCCAACAGGCTTAATGAAAAACTGTTTTTT. The rearrangement uses TRBV29-1 and TRBJ1-4; D is perhaps TRBD1 (5 bases). The length of the CDR3 is 15 residues. The ends were cut back, 4 bases at V and 4 bases at J, with 16 bases in the middle. CDR1 is SQVTM, CDR2 ANQGSEA, per germline.